This T cell receptor beta chain came from a study of regulatory T cells in long-lasting Graves disease. Overall study: Newly diagnosed Graves' patients had under 3 months of antithyroid drugs. General observations from the study: Since the sample size was small, accuracy may have been reduced. In persistent patients, shared public clonotypes (over 2,500) outnumbered those in new patients (roughly 1,000).

Only a few counts were recorded for this clonotype. The antigen is undetermined. The CDR3 has 17 amino acids. V shed 0 bases and J 4 bases; nucleotides not matched to a gene: 5. CDR1 is LGHDT and CDR2 is YNNKEL in the germline V gene (reference sequence). Time point defined: newly diagnosed GD, antithyroid drugs for less than 3 months. The TCR library used RNA extracted from PBMCs. For TCR beta, libraries came from iRepertoire HTBI primers and Arm-PCR of CDR3 regions. TCRdb reanalysed the multiplex PCR reads using MiXCR and keeps one entry per CDR3 protein. The sample shows 550,000 to 600,000 distinct CDR3 sequences, about 16% of them seen only once. This sample also appeared in a second study, on T cells in Graves' hyperthyroidism and ophthalmopathy.

The chain recombines TRBV3-1 with TRBJ1-6, with 8 positions matching TRBD1. This sample comprised peripheral blood mononuclear cells (PBMCs), obtained at new diagnosis, from a patient treated with antithyroid drugs. The clonotype was recovered from a man between 18 and 29 years old with Graves disease. The CDR3 sequence: CASSQDGTGGYNSPLHF. The CDR3 coding sequence is TGTGCCAGCAGCCAAGATGGTACAGGGGGATATAATTCACCCCTCCACTTT.